This TCR beta chain was sequenced for a study of human thymus T cells. Remarks on this clone: No antigen is known for it.

Blood DNA came from all available leukocytes, not a fixed cell number. This CDR3 is built from 17 residues. Germline lookup yields CDR1 MNHEY and CDR2 SMNVEV (reference sequence). V was shortened by 4 bases and J by 5 bases, with 24 bases between the two germline ends. Here immunoSEQ multiplex PCR was the method, and the copy in TCRdb shows in-frame clones only, minus some. The data contain 46,000 or so clones, around 93% of them singletons. Broader study findings: The authors found apparently biased V and J gene usage in thymic and blood repertoires.

Sequenced input: blood. The chain carries TRBV27 and TRBJ2-7; D perhaps matches TRBD1 (6 bases). This TCR was sampled from a girl under two years old with a congenital heart defect but otherwise immunologically healthy. The CDR3 region is CASSSLYKGGRGNEQYF. The CDR3 nucleotides are TGTGCCAGCAGTTCCTTATACAAAGGGGGTAGAGGGAACGAGCAGTACTTC.